The rows below give T cell receptor beta chains drawn from one sample of a study of blood T cells in healthy people across ages. TCRdb re-called the 5' RACE reads with MiXCR, one entry per CDR3 protein. The sample has 650,000 to 800,000 distinct CDR3 sequences, around 50% seen once. The sequenced sample was blood. Receptor source: a woman older than 75 in good health. CDR3s include the opening cysteine and the closing phenylalanine or tryptophan. The D gene is left open where the match is weak. Clone size is given for some rows only: seen once, a few or many times, or a class if the clone is expanded.

V: TRBV12-3/TRBV12-4; D: .; J: TRBJ2-5; size: once; DNA: TGTGCCAGCCACGTCGGCCAGGGAATTTTCAATGAGCAGTACTTC; CDR3: CASHVGQGIFNEQYF
V: TRBV27; D: .; J: TRBJ2-7; size: .; DNA: TGTGCCAGCAATGGAACCCCCGGTACCGGAACTTACGAGCAGTACTTC; CDR3: CASNGTPGTGTYEQYF
V: TRBV3-1; D: .; J: TRBJ1-5; size: .; DNA: TGTGCCAGCGGCCACCTAGGGGATCAGCCCCAGCATTTT; CDR3: CASGHLGDQPQHF
V: TRBV20-1; D: .; J: TRBJ1-6; size: .; DNA: TGCAGTGCCAAGAGCTCCTATAATCCACCCCTCCACTTT; CDR3: CSAKSSYNPPLHF
V: TRBV27; D: .; J: TRBJ2-5; size: .; DNA: TGTGCCAGCAGCTACGGGTACCAAGGGACCCAGTACTTC; CDR3: CASSYGYQGTQYF
V: TRBV5-6; D: .; J: TRBJ2-7; size: few; DNA: TGTGCCAGCAGCCCATGGGTGGGGTACAATGAGCAGTACTTC; CDR3: CASSPWVGYNEQYF
V: TRBV2; D: .; J: TRBJ1-4; size: once; DNA: TGTGCCAGCAGTTCGTACAGGGACACTAATGAAAAACTGTTTTTT; CDR3: CASSSYRDTNEKLFF
V: TRBV20-1; D: TRBD1; J: TRBJ1-5; size: few; DNA: TGCAGTGCTAGACGACAGGGGGCGAGCAATCAGCCCCAGCATTTT; CDR3: CSARRQGASNQPQHF
V: TRBV4-2; D: .; J: TRBJ1-5; size: .; DNA: TGTGCCAGCAGCCAAGACTCTGGAGGTCAGCCCCAGCATTTT; CDR3: CASSQDSGGQPQHF
V: TRBV6-6; D: .; J: TRBJ2-5; size: many; DNA: TGTGCCAGCAGTTCTACTATGTTCGGGGAGACCCAGTACTTC; CDR3: CASSSTMFGETQYF
V: TRBV30; D: TRBD1; J: TRBJ2-7; size: .; DNA: TGTGCCTGGGATTCGACAGGGCGGAATGAGCAGTACTTC; CDR3: CAWDSTGRNEQYF
V: TRBV12-3/TRBV12-4; D: .; J: TRBJ2-4; size: .; DNA: TGTGCCAGCAGCCTAGTTCGGGACACCCAAGGACAGTACTTC; CDR3: CASSLVRDTQGQYF
V: TRBV28; D: .; J: TRBJ2-5; size: many; DNA: TGTGCCAGCAGTGACCCGTTAAAGACCCAGTACTTC; CDR3: CASSDPLKTQYF
V: TRBV27; D: .; J: TRBJ2-7; size: .; DNA: TGTGCCAGCAGTCTAAACCACCAACGGGGGCCTCTCTCCTACGAGCAGTACTTC; CDR3: CASSLNHQRGPLSYEQYF
V: TRBV9; D: .; J: TRBJ2-1; size: .; DNA: TGTGCCAGCAGCGTAGTCCCCTCAGGGGGGGAGCAGTTCTTC; CDR3: CASSVVPSGGEQFF
V: TRBV20-1; D: .; J: TRBJ1-5; size: few; DNA: TGCAGTGCCGTCTACGGGCTGGCGAGCAGCAATCAGCCCCAGCATTTT; CDR3: CSAVYGLASSNQPQHF